Described below is a single TCR beta chain sequence and its context. Its specificity is not known. The sample belongs to a study of shared clonotypes between healthy human individuals. Only CD45RO-negative cells positively selected for CCR7 counted as naive CD8 cells, so terminally differentiated effector memory CD45RA+ cells were excluded. Germline V gives CDR1 MNHNS, CDR2 SASEGT. Trimming cost V 5 bases and J 4 bases, with 18 bases left between them. The CDR3 is made up of 15 amino acids. Data came from immunoSEQ multiplex PCR; TCRdb stores just in-frame clones and leaves some out. The sample yields around 2.1 million clones, roughly 91% seen once. Broader study findings: Memory subsets had estimated richness that was generally smaller than that of naive subsets.

Sequencing was carried out using naive CD8+ T cells from PBMCs. The receptor comes from a man aged 18 to 30 in good health. Some clones in this sample may be carry-over from other donors' samples. V gene TRBV6-1 combines with J gene TRBJ2-7; D is ambiguous. CDR3 in amino acids: CASSSPWGLEYEQYF. The CDR3 region has the DNA TGTGCCAGCAGTTCCCCGTGGGGTCTTGAATACGAGCAGTACTTC.